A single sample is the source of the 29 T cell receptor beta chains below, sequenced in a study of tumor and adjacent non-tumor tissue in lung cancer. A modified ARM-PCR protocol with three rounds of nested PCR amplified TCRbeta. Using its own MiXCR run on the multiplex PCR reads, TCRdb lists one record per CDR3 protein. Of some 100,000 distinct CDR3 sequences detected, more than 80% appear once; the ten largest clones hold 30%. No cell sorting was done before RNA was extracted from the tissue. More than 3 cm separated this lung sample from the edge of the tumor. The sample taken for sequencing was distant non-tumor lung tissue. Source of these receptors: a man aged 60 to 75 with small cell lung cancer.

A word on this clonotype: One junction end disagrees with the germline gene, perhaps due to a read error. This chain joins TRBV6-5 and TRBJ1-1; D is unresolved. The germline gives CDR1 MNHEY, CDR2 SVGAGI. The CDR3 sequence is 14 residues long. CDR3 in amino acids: CTSSPLELNNEAFF. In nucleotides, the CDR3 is TGTACCAGCAGTCCACTGGAGTTGAACAATGAAGCTTTCTTT.

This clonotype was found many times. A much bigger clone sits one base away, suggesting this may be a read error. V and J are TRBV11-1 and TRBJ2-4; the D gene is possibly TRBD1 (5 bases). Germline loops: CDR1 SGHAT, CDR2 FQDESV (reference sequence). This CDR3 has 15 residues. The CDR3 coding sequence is TGTGCCAGCAGCTTAGGACAGACAGCCAAAAACACTCAGTACTTC. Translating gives CASSLGQTAKNTQYF.

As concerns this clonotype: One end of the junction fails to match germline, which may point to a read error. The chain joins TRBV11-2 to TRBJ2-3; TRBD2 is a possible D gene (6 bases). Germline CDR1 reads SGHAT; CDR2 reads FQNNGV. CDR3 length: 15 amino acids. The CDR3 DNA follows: TGTGCCAGCAGCTTCGGAGGGATTGCGGGATATACGCAGTGTTTT. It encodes CASSFGGIAGYTQCF. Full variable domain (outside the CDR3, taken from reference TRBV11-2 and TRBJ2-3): EAGVAQSPRYKIIEKRQSVAFWCNPISGHATLYWYQQILGQGPKLLIQFQNNGVVDDSQLPKDRFSAERLKGVDSTLKIQPAKLEDSAVYLCASSFGGIAGYTQCFGPGTRLTVL.

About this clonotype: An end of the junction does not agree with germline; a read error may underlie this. The CDR3 loop reads CTSGPSTASSTDTQYF. CDR3 nucleotides: TGCACCAGCGGCCCGTCGACAGCCTCTAGCACAGATACGCAGTATTTT. The chain uses TRBV4-1 and TRBJ2-3, with D perhaps assigned TRBD1 or TRBD2 (5 bases each). The CDR3 spans 16 residues. Germline V gene data show CDR1 as MGHRA and CDR2 as YSYEKL.

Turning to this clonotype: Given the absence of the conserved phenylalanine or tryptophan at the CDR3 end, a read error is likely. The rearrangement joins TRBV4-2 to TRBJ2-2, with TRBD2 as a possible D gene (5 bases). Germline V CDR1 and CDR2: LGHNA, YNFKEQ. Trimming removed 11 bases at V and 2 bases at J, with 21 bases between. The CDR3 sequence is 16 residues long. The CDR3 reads CAGNRDLRANTGELFY. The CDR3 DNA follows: TGTGCCGGCAACCGAGATCTGAGGGCCAACACCGGGGAGCTGTTTTAT.

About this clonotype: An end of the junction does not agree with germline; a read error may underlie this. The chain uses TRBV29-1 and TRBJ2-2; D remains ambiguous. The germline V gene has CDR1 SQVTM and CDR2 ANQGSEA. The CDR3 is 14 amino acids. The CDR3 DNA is TGCAGCGTTACGCTGATCAGGAACACTGGGGAGCTGTTTTTT. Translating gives CSVTLIRNTGELFF.

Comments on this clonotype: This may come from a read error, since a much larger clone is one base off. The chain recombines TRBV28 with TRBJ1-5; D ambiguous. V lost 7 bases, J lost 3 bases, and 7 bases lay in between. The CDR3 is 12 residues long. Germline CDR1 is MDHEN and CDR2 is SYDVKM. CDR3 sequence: CASITANQPQHF. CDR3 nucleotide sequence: TGTGCCAGCATAACAGCCAATCAGCCCCAGCATTTT.

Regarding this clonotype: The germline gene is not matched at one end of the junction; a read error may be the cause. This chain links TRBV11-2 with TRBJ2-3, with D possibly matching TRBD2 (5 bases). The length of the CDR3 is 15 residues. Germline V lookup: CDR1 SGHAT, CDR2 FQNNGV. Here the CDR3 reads CVSSLVLASPDTQYF. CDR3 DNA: TGTGTCAGCAGCCTGGTGCTAGCAAGCCCAGATACGCAGTATTTC.

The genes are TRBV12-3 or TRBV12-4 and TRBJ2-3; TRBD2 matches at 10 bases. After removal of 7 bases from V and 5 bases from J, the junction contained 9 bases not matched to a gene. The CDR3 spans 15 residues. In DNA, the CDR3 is TGTGCCAGCAACCCTAGGAGACTAGCGGGAGATACGCAGTATTTT. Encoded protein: CASNPRRLAGDTQYF.

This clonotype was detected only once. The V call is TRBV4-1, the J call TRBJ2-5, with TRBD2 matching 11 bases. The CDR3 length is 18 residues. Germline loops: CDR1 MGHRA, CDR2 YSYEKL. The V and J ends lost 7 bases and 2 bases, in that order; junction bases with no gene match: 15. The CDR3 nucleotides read TGCGCCAGCAACCCGCGACTAGCGGGAAGGCCGGGTCAAGAGACCCAGTACTTC. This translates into CASNPRLAGRPGQETQYF.

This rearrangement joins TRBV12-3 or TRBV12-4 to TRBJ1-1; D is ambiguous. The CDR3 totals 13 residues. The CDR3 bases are TGTGTAACCAGTTTAGCTTCGAACACTGAAGCTTTCTTT. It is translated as CVTSLASNTEAFF.

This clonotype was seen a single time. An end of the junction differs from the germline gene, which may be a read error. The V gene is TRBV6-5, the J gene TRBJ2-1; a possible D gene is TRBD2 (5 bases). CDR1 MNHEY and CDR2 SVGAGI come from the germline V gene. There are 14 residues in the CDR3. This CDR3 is CDSHRGSPLAEQFF. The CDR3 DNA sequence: TGTGACAGCCACCGCGGGTCTCCCCTGGCGGAGCAGTTCTTC.

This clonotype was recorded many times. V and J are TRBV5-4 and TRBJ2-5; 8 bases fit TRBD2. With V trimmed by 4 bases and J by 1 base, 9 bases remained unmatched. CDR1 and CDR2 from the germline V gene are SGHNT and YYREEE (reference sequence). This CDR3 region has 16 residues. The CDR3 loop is CASSISAGVGQETQYF. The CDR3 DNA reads TGTGCCAGCAGCATATCAGCGGGAGTGGGCCAAGAGACCCAGTACTTC.

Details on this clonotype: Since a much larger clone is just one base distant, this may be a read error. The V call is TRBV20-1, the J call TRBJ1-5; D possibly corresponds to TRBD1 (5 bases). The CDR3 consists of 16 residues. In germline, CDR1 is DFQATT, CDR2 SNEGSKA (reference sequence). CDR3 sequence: CSVRVAGGTITQPQHF. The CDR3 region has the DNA TGCAGTGTTAGAGTAGCAGGCGGGACGATCACTCAGCCCCAGCATTTT.

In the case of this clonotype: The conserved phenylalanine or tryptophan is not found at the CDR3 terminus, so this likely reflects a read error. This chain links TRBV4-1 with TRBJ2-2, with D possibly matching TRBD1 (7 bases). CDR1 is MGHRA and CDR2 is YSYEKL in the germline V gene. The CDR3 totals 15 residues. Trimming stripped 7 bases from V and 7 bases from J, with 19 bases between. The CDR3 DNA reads TGCGCCAGCAACAGCAGGGGGGCCCATATCGGGGAGCTGTTTTAT. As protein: CASNSRGAHIGELFY.

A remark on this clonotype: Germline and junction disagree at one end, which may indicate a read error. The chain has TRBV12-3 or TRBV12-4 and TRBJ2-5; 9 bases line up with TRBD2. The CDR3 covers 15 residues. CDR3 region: CAISPYSGGQETEYF. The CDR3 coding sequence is TGTGCCATTAGTCCCTATAGCGGGGGACAAGAGACCGAGTACTTC.

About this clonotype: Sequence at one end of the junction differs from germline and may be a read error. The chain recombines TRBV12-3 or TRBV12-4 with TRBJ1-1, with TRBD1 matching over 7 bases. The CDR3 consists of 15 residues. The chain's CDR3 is CANRRSSTGNTVAFF. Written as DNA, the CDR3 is TGTGCCAACCGACGATCTTCGACAGGGAACACTGTAGCTTTCTTT.

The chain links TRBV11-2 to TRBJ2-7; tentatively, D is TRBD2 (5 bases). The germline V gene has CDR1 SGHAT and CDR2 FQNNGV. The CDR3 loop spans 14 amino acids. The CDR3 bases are TGTGTCGGCAGCTTAGACGTCGGAGGCTACGAGCAGTACTTC. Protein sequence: CVGSLDVGGYEQYF.

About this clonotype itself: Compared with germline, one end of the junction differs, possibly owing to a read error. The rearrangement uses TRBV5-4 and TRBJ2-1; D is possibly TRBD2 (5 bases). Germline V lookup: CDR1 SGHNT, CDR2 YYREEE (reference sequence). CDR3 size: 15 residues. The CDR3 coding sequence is TGTGCAAGCAGCTTGCCTGCACTAGAGGACAATGAGCAGTTCTTC. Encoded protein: CASSLPALEDNEQFF. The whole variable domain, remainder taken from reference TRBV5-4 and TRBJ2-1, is ETGVTQSPTHLIKTRGQQVTLRCSSQSGHNTVSWYQQALGQGPQFIFQYYREEENGRGNFPPRFSGLQFPNYSSELNVNALELDDSALYLCASSLPALEDNEQFFGPGTRLTVL.

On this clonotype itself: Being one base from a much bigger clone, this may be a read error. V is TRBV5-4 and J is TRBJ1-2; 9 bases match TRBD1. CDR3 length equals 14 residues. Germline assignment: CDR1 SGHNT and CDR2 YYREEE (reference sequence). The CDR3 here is CVSRPDRGDYGYTF. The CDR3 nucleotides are TGTGTCAGCAGGCCTGACAGGGGGGACTATGGCTACACCTTC.

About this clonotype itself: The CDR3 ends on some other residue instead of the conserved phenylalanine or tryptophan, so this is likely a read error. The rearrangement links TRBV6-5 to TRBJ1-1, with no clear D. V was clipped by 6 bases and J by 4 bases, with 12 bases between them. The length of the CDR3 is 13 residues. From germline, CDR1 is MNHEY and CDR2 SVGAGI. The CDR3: CASSFTPSTEAFS. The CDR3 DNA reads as TGTGCCAGCAGCTTCACACCGAGCACTGAAGCTTTCTCT.

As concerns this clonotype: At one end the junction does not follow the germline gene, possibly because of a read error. CDR3 in DNA: TGTGCCAGCAGTTACGTAACCGGGACAGGGGCCTATGCCTACACATTC. It specifies CASSYVTGTGAYAYTF. The rearrangement links TRBV6-5 to TRBJ1-2; TRBD1 matches 10 bases. The CDR3 sequence is 16 residues long. Germline CDR1 reads MNHEY; CDR2 reads SVGAGI.

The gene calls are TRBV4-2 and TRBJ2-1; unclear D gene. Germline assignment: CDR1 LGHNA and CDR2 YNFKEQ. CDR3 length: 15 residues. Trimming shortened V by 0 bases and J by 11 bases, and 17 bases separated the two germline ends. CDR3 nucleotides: TGTGCCAGCAGCCAAGATCTTCGGCTTTACATTAAGCAGTTCTTC. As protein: CASSQDLRLYIKQFF.

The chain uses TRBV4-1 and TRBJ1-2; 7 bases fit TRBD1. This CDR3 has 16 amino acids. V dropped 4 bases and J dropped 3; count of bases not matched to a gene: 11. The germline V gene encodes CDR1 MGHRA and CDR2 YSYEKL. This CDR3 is CASSPGGTGDYYGYTF. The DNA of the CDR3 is TGCGCCAGCAGCCCCGGTGGAACAGGGGACTACTATGGCTACACCTTC.

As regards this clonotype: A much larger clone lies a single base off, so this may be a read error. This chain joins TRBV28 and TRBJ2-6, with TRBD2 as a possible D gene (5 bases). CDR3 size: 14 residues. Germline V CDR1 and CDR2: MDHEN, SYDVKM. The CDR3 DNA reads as TGTGCCAGCATTGGGAGCTCTGGGGTCAACGTCCTGACTTTC. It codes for CASIGSSGVNVLTF.

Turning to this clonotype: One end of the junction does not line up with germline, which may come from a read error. The CDR3 here is CGSSTTGLGEQFF. The DNA for the CDR3 is TGTGGCAGCAGTACCACAGGACTAGGTGAGCAGTTCTTC. V usage is TRBV28 and J usage is TRBJ2-1, with TRBD2 matching over 7 bases. CDR3 length equals 13 residues. The germline V gene encodes CDR1 MDHEN and CDR2 SYDVKM.

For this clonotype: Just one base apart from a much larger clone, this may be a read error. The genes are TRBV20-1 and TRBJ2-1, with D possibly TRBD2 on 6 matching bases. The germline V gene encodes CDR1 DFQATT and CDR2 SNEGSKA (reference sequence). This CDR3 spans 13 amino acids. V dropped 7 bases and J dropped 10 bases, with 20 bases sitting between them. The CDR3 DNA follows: TGCAGTGTGCGGGACCCACAAGGGCCGGAGCAGTTCTTC. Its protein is CSVRDPQGPEQFF.

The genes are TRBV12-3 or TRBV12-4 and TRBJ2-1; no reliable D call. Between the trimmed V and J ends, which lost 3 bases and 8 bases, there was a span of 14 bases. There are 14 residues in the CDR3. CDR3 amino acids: CASSFRAHADEQFF. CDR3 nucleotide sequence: TGTGCCAGCAGTTTCCGCGCCCATGCCGATGAGCAGTTCTTC.

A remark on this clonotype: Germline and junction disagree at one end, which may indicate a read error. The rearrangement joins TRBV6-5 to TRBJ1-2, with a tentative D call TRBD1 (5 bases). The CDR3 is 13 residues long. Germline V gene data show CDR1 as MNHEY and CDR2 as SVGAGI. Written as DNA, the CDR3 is TGTACCAGCAGTTACGACAGTAACTATGGCTATACCTTC. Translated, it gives CTSSYDSNYGYTF.